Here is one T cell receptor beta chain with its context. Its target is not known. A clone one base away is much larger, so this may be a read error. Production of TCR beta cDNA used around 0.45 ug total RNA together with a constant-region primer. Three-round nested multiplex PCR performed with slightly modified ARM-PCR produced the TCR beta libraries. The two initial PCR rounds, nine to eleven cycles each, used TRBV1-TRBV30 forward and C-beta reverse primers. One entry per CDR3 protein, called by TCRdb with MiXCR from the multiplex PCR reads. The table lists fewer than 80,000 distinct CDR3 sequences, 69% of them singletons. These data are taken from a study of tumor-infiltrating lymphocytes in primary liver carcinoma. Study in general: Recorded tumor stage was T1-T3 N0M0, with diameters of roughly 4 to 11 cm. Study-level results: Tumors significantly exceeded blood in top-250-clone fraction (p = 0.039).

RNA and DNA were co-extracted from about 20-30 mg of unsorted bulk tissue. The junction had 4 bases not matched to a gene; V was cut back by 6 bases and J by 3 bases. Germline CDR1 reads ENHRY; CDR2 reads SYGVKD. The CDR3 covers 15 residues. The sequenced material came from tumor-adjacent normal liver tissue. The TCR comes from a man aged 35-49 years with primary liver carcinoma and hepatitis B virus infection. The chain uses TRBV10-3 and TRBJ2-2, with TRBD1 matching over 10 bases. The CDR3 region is CAIRETGGDTGELFF. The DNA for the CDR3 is TGTGCCATCAGAGAGACAGGGGGCGACACCGGGGAGCTGTTTTTT.